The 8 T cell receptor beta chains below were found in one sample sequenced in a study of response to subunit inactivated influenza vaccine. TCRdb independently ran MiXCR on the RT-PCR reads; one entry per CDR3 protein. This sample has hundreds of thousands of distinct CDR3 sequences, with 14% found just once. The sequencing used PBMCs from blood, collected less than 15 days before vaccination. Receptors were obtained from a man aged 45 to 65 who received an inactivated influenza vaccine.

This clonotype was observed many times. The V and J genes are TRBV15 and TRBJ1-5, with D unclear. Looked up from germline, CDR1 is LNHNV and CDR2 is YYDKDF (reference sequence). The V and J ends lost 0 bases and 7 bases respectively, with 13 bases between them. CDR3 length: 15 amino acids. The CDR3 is CATSRDKGLGQPQHF. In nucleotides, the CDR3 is TGTGCCACCAGCAGAGATAAAGGGTTGGGGCAGCCCCAGCATTTT.

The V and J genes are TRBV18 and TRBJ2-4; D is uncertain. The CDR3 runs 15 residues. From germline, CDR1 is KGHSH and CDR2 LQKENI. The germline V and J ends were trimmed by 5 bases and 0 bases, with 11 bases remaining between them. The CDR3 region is CASSSRSIAKNIQYF. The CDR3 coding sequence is TGTGCCAGCTCATCGAGATCTATAGCCAAAAACATTCAGTACTTC.

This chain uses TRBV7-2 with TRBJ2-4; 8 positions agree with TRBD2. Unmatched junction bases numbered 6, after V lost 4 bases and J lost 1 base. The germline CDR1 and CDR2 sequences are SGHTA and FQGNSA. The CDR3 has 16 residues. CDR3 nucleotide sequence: TGTGCCAGCAGCTATTCGGGGGGGCGGGCCAAAAACATTCAGTACTTC. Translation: CASSYSGGRAKNIQYF.

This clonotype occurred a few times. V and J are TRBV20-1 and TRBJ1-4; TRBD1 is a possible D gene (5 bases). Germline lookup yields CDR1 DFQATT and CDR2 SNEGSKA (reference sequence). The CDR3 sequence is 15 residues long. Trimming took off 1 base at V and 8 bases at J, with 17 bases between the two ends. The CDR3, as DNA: TGCAGTGCTAGAGCACCCGGGACCCGGCGGGAAAAACTGTTTTTT. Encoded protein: CSARAPGTRREKLFF.

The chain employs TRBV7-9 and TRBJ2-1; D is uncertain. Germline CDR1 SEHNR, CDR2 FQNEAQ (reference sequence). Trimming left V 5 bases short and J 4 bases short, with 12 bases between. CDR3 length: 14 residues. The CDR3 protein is CASSATQLYNEQFF. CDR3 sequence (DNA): TGTGCCAGCAGCGCAACGCAGCTATACAATGAGCAGTTCTTC.

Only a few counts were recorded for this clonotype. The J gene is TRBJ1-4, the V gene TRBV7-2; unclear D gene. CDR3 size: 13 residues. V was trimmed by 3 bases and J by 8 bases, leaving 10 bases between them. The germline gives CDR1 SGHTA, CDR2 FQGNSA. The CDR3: CASSFPGVEKLFF. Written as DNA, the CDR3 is TGTGCCAGCAGCTTTCCGGGAGTGGAAAAACTGTTTTTT.

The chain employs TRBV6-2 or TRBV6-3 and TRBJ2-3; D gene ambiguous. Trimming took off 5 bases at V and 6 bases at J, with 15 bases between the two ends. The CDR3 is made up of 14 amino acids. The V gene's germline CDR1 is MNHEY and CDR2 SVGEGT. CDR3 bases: TGTGCCAGCAGTAACACGGGCCCCTCGGATACGCAGTATTTT. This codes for CASSNTGPSDTQYF.

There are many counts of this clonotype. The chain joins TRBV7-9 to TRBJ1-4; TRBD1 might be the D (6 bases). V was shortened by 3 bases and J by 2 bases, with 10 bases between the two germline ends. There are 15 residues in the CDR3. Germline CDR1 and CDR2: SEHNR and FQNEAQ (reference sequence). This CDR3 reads CASSLGAQTNEKLFF. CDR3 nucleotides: TGTGCCAGCAGCTTGGGGGCTCAGACTAATGAAAAACTGTTTTTT. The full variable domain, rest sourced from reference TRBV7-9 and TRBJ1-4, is DTGVSQNPRHKITKRGQNVTFRCDPISEHNRLYWYRQTLGQGPEFLTYFQNEAQLEKSRLLSDRFSAERPKGSFSTLEIQRTEQGDSAMYLCASSLGAQTNEKLFFGSGTQLSVL.